Described below is a single TCR beta chain sequence and its context. Its specificity is not known. This sample also contains other DNA sequences that code for the same CDR3. The source of the sample is a study of cytomegalovirus exposure and HLA in healthy donors. General observations from the study: Associated with HLA alleles at 0.05 false discovery rate in a later analysis were fewer than 20,000 TCR beta sequences.

Use of 60 Vbeta and 13 Jbeta primers characterized the PCR. TCRdb keeps only in-frame clones here, not all; method: immunoSEQ multiplex PCR. The sample consists of about 140,000 clones, 70% to 85% of them appearing once. CDR3 size: 15 residues. The germline V and J ends were trimmed by 1 base and 1 base, with 11 bases remaining between them. Germline-derived CDR1 and CDR2 are SSHAT and FNYEAQ (reference sequence). This clonotype originated in a woman in her thirties or forties in good health and CMV-seronegative. The material sequenced was PBMCs. The V call is TRBV7-7, the J call TRBJ2-7; possibly TRBD2 for D (6 bases). CDR3 nucleotides: TGTGCCAGCAGCTTAGGTGCGGGACCATCCTACGAGCAGTACTTC. Translation: CASSLGAGPSYEQYF.